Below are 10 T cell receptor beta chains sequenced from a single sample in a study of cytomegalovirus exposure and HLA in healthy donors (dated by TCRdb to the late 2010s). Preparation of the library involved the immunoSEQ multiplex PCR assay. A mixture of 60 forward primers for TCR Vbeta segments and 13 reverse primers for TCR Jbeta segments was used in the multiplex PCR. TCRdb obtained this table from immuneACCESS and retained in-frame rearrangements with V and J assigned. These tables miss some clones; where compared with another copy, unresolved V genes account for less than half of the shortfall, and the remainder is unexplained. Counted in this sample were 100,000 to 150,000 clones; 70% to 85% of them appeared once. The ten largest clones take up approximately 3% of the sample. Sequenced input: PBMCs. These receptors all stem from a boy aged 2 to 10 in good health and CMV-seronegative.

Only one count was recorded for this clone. The CDR3 nucleotides are TGTGCCAGCACCAAGAGGGCCAGGCTTTCACCCCTCCACTTT. It encodes CASTKRARLSPLHF. V usage is TRBV6-1 and J usage is TRBJ1-6; D is unresolved. The CDR3 has 14 residues. Germline CDR1 MNHNS, CDR2 SASEGT. V gave up 7 bases and J gave up 9 bases, with 16 bases separating them.

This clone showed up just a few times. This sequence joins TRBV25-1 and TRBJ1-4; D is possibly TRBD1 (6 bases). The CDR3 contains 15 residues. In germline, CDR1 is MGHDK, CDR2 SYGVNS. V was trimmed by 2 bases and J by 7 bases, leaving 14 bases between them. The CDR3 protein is CASSEGEGESEKLFF. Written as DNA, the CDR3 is TGTGCCAGCAGTGAAGGGGAGGGGGAGAGTGAAAAACTGTTTTTT. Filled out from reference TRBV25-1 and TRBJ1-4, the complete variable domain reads EADIYQTPRYLVIGTGKKITLECSQTMGHDKMYWYQQDPGMELHLIHYSYGVNSTEKGDLSSESTVSRIRTEHFPLTLESARPSHTSQYLCASSEGEGESEKLFFGSGTQLSVL.

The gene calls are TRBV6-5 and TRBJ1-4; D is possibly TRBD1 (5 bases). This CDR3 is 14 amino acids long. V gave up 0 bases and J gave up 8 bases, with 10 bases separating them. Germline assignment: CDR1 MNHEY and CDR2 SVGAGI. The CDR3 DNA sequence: TGTGCCAGCAGTTACTCAGGGACTACGGAAAAACTGTTTTTT. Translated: CASSYSGTTEKLFF.

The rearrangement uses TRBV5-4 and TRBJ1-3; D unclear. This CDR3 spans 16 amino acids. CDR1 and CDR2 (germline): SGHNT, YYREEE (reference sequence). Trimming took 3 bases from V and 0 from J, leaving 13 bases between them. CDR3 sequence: CASSSTKLNSGNTIYF. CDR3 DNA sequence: TGTGCCAGCAGCTCTACGAAACTTAACTCTGGAAACACCATATATTTT.

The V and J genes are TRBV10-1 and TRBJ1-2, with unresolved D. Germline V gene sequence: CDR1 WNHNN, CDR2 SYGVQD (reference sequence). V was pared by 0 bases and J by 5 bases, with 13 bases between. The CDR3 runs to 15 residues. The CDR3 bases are TGCGCCAGCAGTGAGTCGGCAGCGGGTAGTTATGGCTACACCTTC. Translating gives CASSESAAGSYGYTF.

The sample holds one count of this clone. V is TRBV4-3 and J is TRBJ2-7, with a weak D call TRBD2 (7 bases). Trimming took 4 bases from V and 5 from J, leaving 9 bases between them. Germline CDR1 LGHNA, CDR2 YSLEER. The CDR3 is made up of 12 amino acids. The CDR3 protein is CASSPGGHEQYF. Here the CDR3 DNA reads TGCGCCAGCAGCCCCGGGGGGCACGAGCAGTACTTC.

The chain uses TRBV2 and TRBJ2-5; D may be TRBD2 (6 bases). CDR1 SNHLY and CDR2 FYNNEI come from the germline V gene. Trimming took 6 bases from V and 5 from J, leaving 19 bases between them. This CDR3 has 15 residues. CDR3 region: CASSGTEGPLETQYF. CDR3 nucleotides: TGTGCCAGCAGCGGGACGGAGGGGCCCCTGGAGACCCAGTACTTC.

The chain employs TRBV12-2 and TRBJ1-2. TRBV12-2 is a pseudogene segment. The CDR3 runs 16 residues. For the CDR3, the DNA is TGTGCAAGTCGCCCCCCGTCATCCGGGGGTAACTATGGCTACACCTTC. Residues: CASRPPSSGGNYGYTF.

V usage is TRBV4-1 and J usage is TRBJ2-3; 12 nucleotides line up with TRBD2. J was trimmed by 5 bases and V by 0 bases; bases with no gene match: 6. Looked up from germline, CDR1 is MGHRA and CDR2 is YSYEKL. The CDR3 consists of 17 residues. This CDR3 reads CASSQDPSGGARDTQYF. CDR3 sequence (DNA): TGCGCCAGCAGCCAAGACCCTAGCGGGGGGGCCAGAGATACGCAGTATTTT.

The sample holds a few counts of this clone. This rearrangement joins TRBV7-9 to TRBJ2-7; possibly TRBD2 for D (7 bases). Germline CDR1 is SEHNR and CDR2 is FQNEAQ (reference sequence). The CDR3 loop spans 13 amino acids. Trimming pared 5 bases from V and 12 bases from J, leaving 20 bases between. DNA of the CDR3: TGTGCCAGCAGCGAAGCGGGGACACCCTTGTCGTACTTC. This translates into CASSEAGTPLSYF.